This T cell receptor beta chain is drawn from a study of OX40 agonist ivuxolimab in advanced cancers. Regarding the study as a whole: Among the lowest peripheral clonal expansion occurred in 0.1-3.0 mg/kg partial responders. On average, CD8+ T cells had more expanded clones than CD4+.

Germline assignment: CDR1 SGHNT and CDR2 YENEEA. Trimming shortened V by 1 base and J by 2 bases, and 11 bases separated the two germline ends. The CDR3 contains 16 residues. With respect to this clone: The antigen is unknown.

Libraries were prepared by immunoSEQ multiplex PCR; TCRdb keeps only in-frame clonotypes and omits some of them. The sample records about 100,000 clones, 85% to 90% being singletons. At baseline, cycle 4 day 1, and cycle 7 day 1, blood was sampled. This rearrangement joins TRBV11-3 to TRBJ2-2; unclear D gene. The TCR was taken from an adult with an advanced solid tumor such as melanoma, head and neck, liver or kidney cancer. The sample consisted of CD4+ or CD8+ T cells sorted from blood, taken in a trial of the OX40 agonist ivuxolimab. The DNA for the CDR3 is TGTGCCAGCAGCTTAGTTTCCGACACAAACACCGGGGAGCTGTTTTTT. This sequence encodes CASSLVSDTNTGELFF. Drawing the rest from reference TRBV11-3 and TRBJ2-2, the complete variable domain is EAGVVQSPRYKIIEKKQPVAFWCNPISGHNTLYWYLQNLGQGPELLIRYENEEAVDDSQLPKDRFSAERLKGVDSTLKIQPAELGDSAVYLCASSLVSDTNTGELFFGEGSRLTVL.